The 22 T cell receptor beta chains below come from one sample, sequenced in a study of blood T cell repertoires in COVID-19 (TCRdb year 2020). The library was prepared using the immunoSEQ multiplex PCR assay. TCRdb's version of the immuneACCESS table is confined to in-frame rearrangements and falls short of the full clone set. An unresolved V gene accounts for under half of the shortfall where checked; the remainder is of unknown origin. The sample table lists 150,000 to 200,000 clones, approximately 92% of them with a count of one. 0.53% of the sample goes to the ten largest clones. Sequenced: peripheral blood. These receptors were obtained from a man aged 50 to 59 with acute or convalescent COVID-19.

The CDR3 is CASISPGTSGSRTGELFF. CDR3 DNA: TGTGCCAGTATCTCTCCCGGGACTAGCGGGAGTCGGACCGGGGAGCTGTTTTTT. This chain links TRBV19 with TRBJ2-2; TRBD2 agrees at 14 bases. The CDR3 loop spans 18 amino acids. The trim removed 7 bases at V and 5 bases at J, leaving 12 bases unmatched. Germline CDR1 reads LNHDA; CDR2 reads SQIVND (reference sequence).

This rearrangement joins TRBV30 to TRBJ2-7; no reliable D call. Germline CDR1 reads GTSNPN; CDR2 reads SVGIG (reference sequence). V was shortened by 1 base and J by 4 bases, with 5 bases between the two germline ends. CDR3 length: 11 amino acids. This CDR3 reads CAWSGRYEQYF. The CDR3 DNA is TGTGCCTGGAGTGGCCGGTACGAGCAGTACTTC.

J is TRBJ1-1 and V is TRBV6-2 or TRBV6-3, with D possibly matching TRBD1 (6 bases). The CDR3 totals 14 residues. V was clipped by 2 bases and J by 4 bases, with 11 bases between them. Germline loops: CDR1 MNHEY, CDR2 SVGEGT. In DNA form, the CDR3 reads TGTGCCAGCAGTTACGGGGGCGCCGGCACTGAAGCTTTCTTT. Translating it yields CASSYGGAGTEAFF.

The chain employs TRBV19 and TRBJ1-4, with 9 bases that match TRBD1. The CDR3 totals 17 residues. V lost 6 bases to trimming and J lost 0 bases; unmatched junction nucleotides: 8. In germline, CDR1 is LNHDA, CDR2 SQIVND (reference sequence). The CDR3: CASSRDRAYATNEKLFF. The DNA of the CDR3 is TGTGCCAGTAGCCGGGACAGGGCATATGCAACTAATGAAAAACTGTTTTTT.

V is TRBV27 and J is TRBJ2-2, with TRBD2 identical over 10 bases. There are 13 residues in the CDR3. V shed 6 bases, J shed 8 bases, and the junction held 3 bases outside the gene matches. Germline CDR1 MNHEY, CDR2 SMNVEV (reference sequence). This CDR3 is CASSGGLAGELFF. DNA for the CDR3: TGTGCCAGCAGCGGGGGACTAGCGGGGGAGCTGTTTTTT.

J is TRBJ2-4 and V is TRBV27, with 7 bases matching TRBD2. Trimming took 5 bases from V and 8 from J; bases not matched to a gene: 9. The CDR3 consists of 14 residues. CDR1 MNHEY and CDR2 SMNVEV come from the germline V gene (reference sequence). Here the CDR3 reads CASSLGEGPHIQYF. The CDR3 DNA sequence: TGTGCCAGCAGTCTTGGGGAGGGCCCCCACATTCAGTACTTC.

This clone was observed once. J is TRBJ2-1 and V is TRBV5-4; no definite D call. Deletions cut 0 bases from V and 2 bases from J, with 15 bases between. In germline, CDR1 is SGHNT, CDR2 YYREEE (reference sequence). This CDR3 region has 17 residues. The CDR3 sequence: CASSLGYPTTPYNEQFF. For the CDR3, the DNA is TGTGCCAGCAGCTTGGGCTACCCAACCACCCCCTACAATGAGCAGTTCTTC.

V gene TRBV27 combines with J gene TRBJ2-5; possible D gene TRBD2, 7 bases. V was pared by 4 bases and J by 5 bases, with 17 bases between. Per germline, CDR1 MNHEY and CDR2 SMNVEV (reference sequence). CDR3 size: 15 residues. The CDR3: CASSSTRGAGETQYF. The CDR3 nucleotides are TGTGCCAGCAGTTCCACACGGGGGGCGGGGGAGACCCAGTACTTC.

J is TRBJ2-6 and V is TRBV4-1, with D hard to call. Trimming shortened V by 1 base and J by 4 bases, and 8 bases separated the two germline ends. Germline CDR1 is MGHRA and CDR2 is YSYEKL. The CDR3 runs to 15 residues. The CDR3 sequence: CASSQGPFGANVLTF. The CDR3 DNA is TGCGCCAGCAGCCAAGGTCCGTTCGGGGCCAACGTCCTGACTTTC.

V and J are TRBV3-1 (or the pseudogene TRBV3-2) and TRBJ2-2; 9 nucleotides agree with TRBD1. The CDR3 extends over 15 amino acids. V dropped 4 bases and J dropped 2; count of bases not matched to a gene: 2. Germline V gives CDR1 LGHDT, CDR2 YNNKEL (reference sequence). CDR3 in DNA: TGTGCCAGCAGCCGGGACAGGGATAACACCGGGGAGCTGTTTTTT. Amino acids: CASSRDRDNTGELFF.

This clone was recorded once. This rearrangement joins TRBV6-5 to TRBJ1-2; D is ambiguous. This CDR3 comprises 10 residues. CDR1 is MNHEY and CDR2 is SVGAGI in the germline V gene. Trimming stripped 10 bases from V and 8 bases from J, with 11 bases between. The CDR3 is CATRGRGYTF. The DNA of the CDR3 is TGTGCCACCCGGGGTAGAGGCTACACCTTC.

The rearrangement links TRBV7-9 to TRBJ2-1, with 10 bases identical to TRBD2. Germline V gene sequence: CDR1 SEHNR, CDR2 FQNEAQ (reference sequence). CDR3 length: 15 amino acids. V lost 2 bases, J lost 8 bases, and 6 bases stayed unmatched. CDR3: CASSLMSGGDYEQFF. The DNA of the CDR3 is TGTGCCAGCAGCTTAATGAGCGGGGGGGACTATGAGCAGTTCTTC.

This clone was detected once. The CDR3 here is CAIAGTSSRVHEQYF. For the CDR3, the DNA is TGTGCCATCGCCGGGACATCCTCGCGCGTCCACGAGCAGTACTTC. The rearrangement uses TRBV10-3 and TRBJ2-7; a weak D match, TRBD1 (6 bases). The V gene lost 8 bases and the J gene lost 5 bases, with 22 bases spanning the gap. This CDR3 has 15 residues. Germline CDR1 ENHRY, CDR2 SYGVKD.

The CDR3 nucleotides read TGTGCCAGTAGTATAGATCGCGGACTAGCGGGAGAAGATACGCAGTATTTT. Translation: CASSIDRGLAGEDTQYF. The J gene is TRBJ2-3, the V gene TRBV19; 13 bases align to TRBD2. The CDR3 has 17 residues. V lost 0 bases to trimming and J lost 5 bases; unmatched junction nucleotides: 5. Per the germline V gene, CDR1 is LNHDA and CDR2 is SQIVND (reference sequence).

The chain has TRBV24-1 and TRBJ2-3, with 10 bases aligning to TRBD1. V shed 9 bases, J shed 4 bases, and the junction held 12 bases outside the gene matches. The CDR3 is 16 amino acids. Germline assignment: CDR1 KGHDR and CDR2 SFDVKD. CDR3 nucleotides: TGTGCCACCTCTGGTTGGACAGGGGGTAAGGCAGATACGCAGTATTTT. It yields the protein CATSGWTGGKADTQYF.

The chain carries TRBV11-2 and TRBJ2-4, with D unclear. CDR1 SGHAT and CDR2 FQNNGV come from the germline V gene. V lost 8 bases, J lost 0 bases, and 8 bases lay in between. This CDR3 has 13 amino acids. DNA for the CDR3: TGTGCCAGCCGAGAGTTAGCCAAAAACATTCAGTACTTC. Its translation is CASRELAKNIQYF.

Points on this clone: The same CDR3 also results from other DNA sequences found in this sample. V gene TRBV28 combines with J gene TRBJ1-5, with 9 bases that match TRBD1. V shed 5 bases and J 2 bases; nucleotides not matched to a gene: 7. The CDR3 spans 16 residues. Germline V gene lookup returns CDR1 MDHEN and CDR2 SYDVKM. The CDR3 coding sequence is TGTGCCAGCAGTCCGGTACGGACAGGGGGCAATCAGCCCCAGCATTTT. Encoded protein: CASSPVRTGGNQPQHF.

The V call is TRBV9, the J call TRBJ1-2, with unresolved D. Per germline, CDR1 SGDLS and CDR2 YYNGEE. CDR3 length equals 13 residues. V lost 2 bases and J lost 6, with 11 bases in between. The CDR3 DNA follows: TGTGCCAGCAGCGTCCGAGAGTTGGATGGCTACACCTTC. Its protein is CASSVRELDGYTF.

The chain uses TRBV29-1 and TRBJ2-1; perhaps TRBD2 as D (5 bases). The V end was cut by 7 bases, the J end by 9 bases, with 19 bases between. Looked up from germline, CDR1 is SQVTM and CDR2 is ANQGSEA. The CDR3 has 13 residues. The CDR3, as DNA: TGCAGCGCTCTGAAGGTCGGGATTCGTGAGCAGTTCTTC. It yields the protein CSALKVGIREQFF.

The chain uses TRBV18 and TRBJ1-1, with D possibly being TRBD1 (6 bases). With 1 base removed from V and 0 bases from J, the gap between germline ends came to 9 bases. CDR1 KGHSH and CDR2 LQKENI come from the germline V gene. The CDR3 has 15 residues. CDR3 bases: TGTGCCAGCTCACCACTAGCAGGGGTGAACACTGAAGCTTTCTTT. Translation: CASSPLAGVNTEAFF.

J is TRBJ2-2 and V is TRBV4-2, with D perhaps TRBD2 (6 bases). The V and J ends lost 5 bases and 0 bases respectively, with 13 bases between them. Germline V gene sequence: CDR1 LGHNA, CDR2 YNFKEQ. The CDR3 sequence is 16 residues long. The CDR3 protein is CASSWRGNANTGELFF. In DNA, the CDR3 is TGTGCCAGCAGCTGGAGGGGTAACGCGAACACCGGGGAGCTGTTTTTT.

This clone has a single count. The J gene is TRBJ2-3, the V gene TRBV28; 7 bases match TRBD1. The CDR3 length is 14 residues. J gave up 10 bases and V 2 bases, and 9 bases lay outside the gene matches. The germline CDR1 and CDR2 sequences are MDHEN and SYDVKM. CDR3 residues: CASSLVRQGEAQYF. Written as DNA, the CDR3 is TGTGCCAGCAGTTTAGTCCGACAGGGCGAAGCGCAGTATTTT.